This T cell receptor (beta chain) was documented in a study of metastatic and nonmetastatic thyroid tumors. All patients were untreated before thyroid surgery. TCRdb redid the clone calls on the PCR reads using MiXCR. Of 20,000 to 30,000 clones in the sample, under 15% were seen once. This clone was detected ten times or more. The CDR3 has 15 residues. V was clipped by 3 bases and J by 0 bases, with 12 bases between them. Germline values: CDR1 MNHEY, CDR2 SMNVEV (reference sequence). The sequence came from a female donor with papillary thyroid cancer or a benign thyroid nodule (not recorded which). Some clones in this sample may be carry-over from other donors' samples. The material sequenced was blood. This chain joins TRBV27 and TRBJ2-7; D possibly corresponds to TRBD1 (6 bases). This chain's CDR3 is CASSFNRESSYEQYF. CDR3 nucleotide sequence: TGTGCCAGCAGTTTCAACAGGGAAAGCTCCTACGAGCAGTACTTC.